Shown below are 24 T cell receptor beta chains from a single sample sequenced in a study of post-analysis software for immune sequencing data. Carried by the TCR beta cDNA libraries were unique molecular identifiers. TCRdb independently ran MiXCR on the PCR reads; one entry per CDR3 protein. The sample carries roughly 620,000 distinct CDR3 sequences, roughly 47% recorded once. Study observations and caveats: In patients, TRBV5-6, TRBV5-1 and TRBV20-1 belonged to 4 or 5 TRBV segments found more frequently than in controls.

What these receptors recognize is not known. The sequencing sample was made of blood. These receptors were obtained from a girl aged 5 to 17 with multiple sclerosis.

This rearrangement joins TRBV12-3 or TRBV12-4 to TRBJ2-7, with D hard to call. This CDR3 has 14 residues. The V gene lost 3 bases and the J gene lost 3 bases, with 12 bases spanning the gap. CDR3 sequence reads: CASSFGFFNYEQYF. Here the CDR3 DNA reads TGTGCCAGCAGTTTTGGGTTTTTCAACTACGAGCAGTACTTC.

A few counts support this clonotype. This rearrangement joins TRBV10-2 to TRBJ2-1, with TRBD2 identical over 7 bases. Germline CDR1 is WSHSY and CDR2 is SAAADI. This CDR3 has 11 amino acids. The junction had 3 bases not matched to a gene; V was cut back by 8 bases and J by 8 bases. The CDR3 loop reads CASLAAHEQFF. CDR3 nucleotides: TGCGCCAGCCTAGCGGCGCATGAGCAGTTCTTC.

The chain combines TRBV20-1 with TRBJ2-5; D possibly corresponds to TRBD1 (7 bases). The CDR3 covers 14 residues. Germline CDR1 DFQATT, CDR2 SNEGSKA (reference sequence). The V and J ends lost 2 bases and 4 bases respectively, with 14 bases between them. The DNA of the CDR3 is TGCAGTGCTAGAAGACAGGGAGGTTCAGAGACCCAGTACTTC. It translates to CSARRQGGSETQYF.

Points on this clonotype: At one end the junction does not follow the germline gene, possibly because of a read error. This chain's CDR3 is CVSSPKRFGETQYF. The CDR3 coding sequence is TGTGTCAGCAGCCCGAAGAGGTTCGGGGAGACCCAGTACTTC. This chain joins TRBV7-8 and TRBJ2-5; unclear D gene. There are 14 residues in the CDR3. Germline loops: CDR1 SGHVS, CDR2 FQNEAQ.

The V call is TRBV4-1, the J call TRBJ2-1; no definite D call. CDR3 length: 12 residues. From germline, CDR1 is MGHRA and CDR2 YSYEKL. V was trimmed by 1 base and J by 9 bases, leaving 7 bases between them. CDR3 DNA: TGCGCCAGCAGCCAAGTGTTCAGTGAGCAGTTCTTC. Translating it yields CASSQVFSEQFF.

The chain joins TRBV12-3 or TRBV12-4 to TRBJ1-6; TRBD1 agrees at 7 bases. This CDR3 comprises 17 residues. Trimming took 6 bases from V and 4 from J; bases not matched to a gene: 12. The CDR3 DNA follows: TGTGCCAGCAGATCGGGAGGCAGGGGGACGTATAATTCACCCCTCCACTTT. As protein: CASRSGGRGTYNSPLHF.

The CDR3 loop reads CASRAGRKAFF. The CDR3 DNA follows: TGCGCCAGCAGGGCAGGGCGTAAAGCTTTCTTT. This sequence joins TRBV5-1 and TRBJ1-1; D is possibly TRBD1 (5 bases). Germline CDR1 SGHRS, CDR2 YFSETQ. Trimming pared 5 bases from V and 9 bases from J, leaving 11 bases between. There are 11 residues in the CDR3.

Written as DNA, the CDR3 is TGCGCCAGCAGCCAAGGTGGCGGGGTTAGTGTAGATACGCAGTATTTT. Translation gives CASSQGGGVSVDTQYF. The genes are TRBV4-1 and TRBJ2-3; weak D call: TRBD2 (6 bases). The CDR3 has 16 residues. The germline V gene has CDR1 MGHRA and CDR2 YSYEKL. The ends were cut back, 1 base at V and 5 bases at J, with 16 bases in the middle.

In this sample, this clonotype turned up a few times. This chain connects TRBV28 to TRBJ1-2; D is perhaps TRBD1 (6 bases). This CDR3 region has 13 residues. CDR1 is MDHEN and CDR2 is SYDVKM in the germline V gene. V dropped 6 bases and J dropped 5 bases, with 13 bases sitting between them. CDR3 DNA sequence: TGTGCCAGCAGCCCCCGGGGGCGGTATGGCTACACCTTC. Translating gives CASSPRGRYGYTF.

J is TRBJ1-2 and V is TRBV20-1; D unclear. Germline CDR1 reads DFQATT; CDR2 reads SNEGSKA (reference sequence). Trimming took 3 bases from V and 5 from J, leaving 10 bases between them. The CDR3 consists of 12 residues. The CDR3 here is CSARVRRYGYTF. CDR3 nucleotide sequence: TGCAGTGCTAGGGTCAGGCGTTATGGCTACACCTTC.

To note about this clonotype: The conserved closing phenylalanine or tryptophan is absent in this CDR3, likely reflecting a read error. V gene TRBV5-1 combines with J gene TRBJ1-2; D gene ambiguous. The germline gives CDR1 SGHRS, CDR2 YFSETQ. This CDR3 is built from 12 residues. Trimming removed 0 bases at V and 8 bases at J, with 8 bases between. The CDR3 region is CASSLDLTGYTV. CDR3 coding DNA: TGCGCCAGCAGCTTGGATTTGACCGGCTACACCGTC.

V is TRBV9 and J is TRBJ2-5; D not certain. The CDR3 has 14 residues. V lost 1 base to trimming and J lost 1 base, with 8 bases between them. Germline V CDR1 and CDR2: SGDLS, YYNGEE. The CDR3 reads CASSVRSAQETQYF. The CDR3 DNA follows: TGTGCCAGCAGCGTAAGGAGCGCCCAAGAGACCCAGTACTTC.

The V gene is TRBV29-1, the J gene TRBJ2-1, with D hard to call. This CDR3 region has 12 residues. Germline CDR1 and CDR2: SQVTM and ANQGSEA. The V end lost 3 bases, the J end lost 3 bases, and 6 bases lay between the germline ends. DNA for the CDR3: TGCAGCGTTGACACCGTCTACAATGAGCAGTTCTTC. It translates to CSVDTVYNEQFF.

This clonotype was observed a few times. The chain uses TRBV13 and TRBJ2-6, with 7 bases lining up with TRBD1. J gave up 11 bases and V 1 base, and 5 bases lay outside the gene matches. Germline assignment: CDR1 PRHDT and CDR2 FYEKMQ (reference sequence). CDR3 length equals 14 residues. CDR3 residues: CASSLAVQGDVLTF. The CDR3 nucleotides read TGTGCCAGCAGCTTAGCTGTGCAGGGGGACGTCCTGACTTTC.

This clonotype has more than one count but fewer than ten. The chain recombines TRBV12-3 or TRBV12-4 with TRBJ1-4; no definite D call. This CDR3 is 14 amino acids long. V was pared by 5 bases and J by 8 bases, with 15 bases between. The CDR3 spells CASSRTLSREKLFF. CDR3 nucleotides: TGTGCCAGCAGTCGAACCTTAAGCCGGGAAAAACTGTTTTTT.

J is TRBJ1-2 and V is TRBV12-3 or TRBV12-4; D remains ambiguous. Trimming left V 2 bases short and J 4 bases short, with 5 bases between. This CDR3 is 12 amino acids long. The CDR3 DNA sequence: TGTGCCAGCAGTTTATTGGGCTATGGCTACACCTTC. Encoded protein: CASSLLGYGYTF.

V is TRBV2 and J is TRBJ2-4; the match to TRBD2 covers 7 bases. The J call may be mistaken, given a closer DNA end match to TRBJ2-5. The CDR3 totals 13 residues. Germline V CDR1 and CDR2: SNHLY, FYNNEI. The CDR3 nucleotides read TGTGCCAGCAGTTCCTTGGGGGGGGAGACCCAGTACTTC. It specifies CASSSLGGETQYF.

This clonotype was seen a few times. The chain carries TRBV28 and TRBJ2-1; 9 bases map to TRBD1. Trimming at V came to 5 bases and at J to 1 base, leaving 9 bases not matched to a gene. This CDR3 is 17 amino acids long. Germline CDR1 MDHEN, CDR2 SYDVKM. In DNA, the CDR3 is TGTGCCAGCAGTACAGGGGGCCTAGCGATGTCCTACAATGAGCAGTTCTTC. As protein: CASSTGGLAMSYNEQFF.

The chain recombines TRBV6-1 with TRBJ2-3; D is possibly TRBD2 (6 bases). V dropped 6 bases and J dropped 5 bases, with 18 bases sitting between them. The CDR3 length is 15 residues. From germline, CDR1 is MNHNS and CDR2 SASEGT. The CDR3 DNA reads as TGTGCCAGCAGCTTGACCGGGGGTACGAAAGATACGCAGTATTTT. Protein: CASSLTGGTKDTQYF.

The chain links TRBV10-3 to TRBJ1-2; no clear D gene. CDR1 ENHRY and CDR2 SYGVKD come from the germline V gene. The length of the CDR3 is 12 residues. Trimming took off 8 bases at V and 8 bases at J, with 15 bases between the two ends. The CDR3 protein is CAILGRDNGYTF. Here the CDR3 DNA reads TGTGCCATCTTGGGCAGAGACAACGGCTACACCTTC.

This clonotype was seen more than once but under ten times. The chain couples TRBV7-2 to TRBJ2-4, with 9 bases lining up with TRBD1. V dropped 4 bases and J dropped 14; count of bases not matched to a gene: 6. CDR1 and CDR2 from the germline V gene are SGHTA and FQGNSA. This CDR3 is built from 12 residues. The CDR3 DNA reads as TGTGCCAGCAGCTCCCGGACAGGGGTCAAGTACTTC. This sequence encodes CASSSRTGVKYF.

The CDR3 sequence: CASSESPGQGGGYTF. CDR3 coding DNA: TGTGCCAGCAGTGAATCTCCGGGGCAGGGGGGTGGCTACACCTTC. The chain uses TRBV25-1 and TRBJ1-2; 7 nucleotides agree with TRBD1. Germline V lookup: CDR1 MGHDK, CDR2 SYGVNS. V dropped 1 base and J dropped 7; count of bases not matched to a gene: 9. This CDR3 contains 15 residues.

This clonotype has just a few counts. This sequence joins TRBV11-3 and TRBJ2-7, with a possible D match to TRBD1 (6 bases). This CDR3 contains 14 residues. V lost 8 bases and J lost 1, with 15 bases in between. Per germline, CDR1 SGHNT and CDR2 YENEEA. DNA for the CDR3: TGTGCCAGCTCGTCCCCCGGACAGTCCTACGAGCAGTACTTC. Protein sequence: CASSSPGQSYEQYF. Based on the CDR3 plus reference TRBV11-3 and TRBJ2-7, the full variable domain is EAGVVQSPRYKIIEKKQPVAFWCNPISGHNTLYWYLQNLGQGPELLIRYENEEAVDDSQLPKDRFSAERLKGVDSTLKIQPAELGDSAVYLCASSSPGQSYEQYFGPGTRLTVT.

This clonotype appeared a single time. This rearrangement joins TRBV5-1 to TRBJ1-1; D call uncertain. The length of the CDR3 is 13 residues. In germline, CDR1 is SGHRS, CDR2 YFSETQ. Between the trimmed V and J ends, which lost 2 bases and 0 bases, there was a span of 5 bases. CDR3 bases: TGCGCCAGCAGCTTCTACATGAACACTGAAGCTTTCTTT. Translation gives CASSFYMNTEAFF.